The subject of this entry is one TCR beta chain. The sample belongs to a study of blood T cell repertoires in COVID-19. Study at large: The cDNA or gDNA used as material had been derived from T cells, B-cell-depleted T cells, or PBMCs.

Trimming took 7 bases from V and 0 from J; bases not matched to a gene: 9. Germline CDR1 SGHRS, CDR2 YFSETQ. The CDR3 has 17 residues. Assay: immunoSEQ multiplex PCR; the TCRdb copy retains only in-frame clones and omits some. Of about 480,000 clones in the sample, around nine tenths are singletons; the top ten hold 7.5% to 9.5%. The TCR sequence derives from a woman in her forties or fifties with COVID-19, enrolled during active disease. This chain joins TRBV5-1 and TRBJ2-3; 12 nucleotides agree with TRBD2. The sequencing input was peripheral blood. CDR3 protein: CASRRLAGAPSTDTQYF. DNA for the CDR3: TGCGCCAGCCGAAGACTAGCGGGGGCCCCGAGCACAGATACGCAGTATTTT.